Listed below are T cell receptor beta chains from one sample, sequenced in a study of T cells in Graves' hyperthyroidism and ophthalmopathy. TCRdb reprocessed the multiplex PCR reads via MiXCR and lists one record per CDR3 protein. Of more than 300,000 distinct CDR3 sequences in the sample, approximately 14% were seen once. Sequencing input: blood. These receptors all come from an older woman with Graves' hyperthyroidism. Each CDR3 is given with its conserved first and last residue. A D gene is named only where the DNA matches it firmly. The size of a clone is reported for some rows only, either as once, few or many, or as a class for expanded clones.

cdr3_aa cdr3_nt clone_size v_call d_call j_call
CASSSGQALSYEQYF TGTGCCAGCAGCTCGGGACAGGCGCTCTCCTACGAGCAGTACTTC many TRBV7-9 TRBD1 TRBJ2-7
CASSLVSGVQETQYF TGTGCTAGCAGCTTAGTTTCGGGAGTTCAGGAGACCCAGTACTTC NA TRBV7-7 NA TRBJ2-5
CASSIMTSGRNYEQYF TGTGCCAGTAGTATAATGACTAGCGGGAGGAACTACGAGCAGTACTTC few TRBV19 TRBD2 TRBJ2-7
CASSPRGLGYNEQFF TGCGCCAGCAGCCCCAGGGGATTGGGATACAATGAGCAGTTCTTC NA TRBV5-1 NA TRBJ2-1
CAGGDPVGGEKLFF TGTGCCGGGGGGGACCCAGTGGGAGGTGAAAAACTGTTTTTT NA TRBV30 NA TRBJ1-4
CASSQDRVNEKLFF TGTGCCAGCAGTCAAGACAGGGTCAATGAAAAACTGTTTTTT many TRBV27 TRBD1 TRBJ1-4
CASSDYREGYTF TGTGCCAGCAGTGATTACAGGGAAGGCTACACCTTC NA TRBV6-1 NA TRBJ1-2
CAISETGIEQYF TGTGCCATCAGTGAAACGGGGATCGAGCAGTACTTC many TRBV10-3 NA TRBJ2-7
CASSQAKRRGQETQYF TGTGCCAGCAGCCAAGCAAAGCGGAGGGGGCAAGAGACCCAGTACTTC many TRBV3-1 NA TRBJ2-5
CSASRRDRGGYTF TGCAGTGCCTCACGCCGGGACAGGGGAGGCTACACCTTC many TRBV20-1 TRBD1 TRBJ1-2
CASSQRTKETQYF TGTGCCAGCAGCCAAAGGACGAAAGAGACCCAGTACTTC many TRBV3-1 NA TRBJ2-5
CSARGTGTSGSPEQFF TGCAGTGCTAGAGGTACCGGGACTAGCGGGAGTCCTGAGCAGTTCTTC many TRBV20-1 TRBD2 TRBJ2-1
CASSQDLSVNEQFF TGTGCCAGCAGCCAAGATCTGTCGGTCAATGAGCAGTTCTTC NA TRBV4-2 NA TRBJ2-1
CASSLLGAGTEAFF TGTGCCAGCAGCTTGTTGGGGGCCGGCACTGAAGCTTTCTTT NA TRBV5-6 NA TRBJ1-1
CASSYWQGYNQPQHF TGTGCCAGCAGTTACTGGCAGGGGTACAATCAGCCCCAGCATTTT many TRBV6-2/TRBV6-3 NA TRBJ1-5
CASSLRAGGSYNEQFF TGTGCCAGCAGCTTGAGGGCGGGAGGTTCCTACAATGAGCAGTTCTTC many TRBV13 TRBD2 TRBJ2-1
CASRFRENNVYEQYF TGCGCCAGCAGATTCCGGGAGAATAATGTCTACGAGCAGTACTTC many TRBV5-1 NA TRBJ2-7